Shown below are 9 T cell receptor beta chains from a single sample sequenced in a study of T-cell reconstitution after alpha-beta-depleted transplantation in children. Unique molecular identifiers were used to barcode this TCRbeta library. TCRdb used MiXCR to reprocess the PCR reads, holding one entry per CDR3 protein. The sample carries hundreds of thousands of distinct CDR3 sequences, approximately 13% recorded once. The sequencing used PBMCs, mostly from graft donor cells, collected 360 days after TCRalphabeta/CD19-depleted stem cell transplant. These receptors were taken from a male patient aged 10-17 years who had a stem cell transplant for acute myeloid leukemia, so the T cells may come from the graft donor.

In this sample, this clonotype turned up a few times. This sequence joins TRBV19 and TRBJ2-7; either TRBD1 or TRBD2 may fit D (6 bases each). The CDR3 extends over 13 amino acids. V dropped 9 bases and J dropped 3 bases, with 15 bases sitting between them. Germline V gene data show CDR1 as LNHDA and CDR2 as SQIVND (reference sequence). In nucleotides, the CDR3 is TGTGCCAGCGGGGGCCCCCAGTTCTACGAGCAGTACTTC. It codes for CASGGPQFYEQYF.

This sequence joins TRBV12-3 or TRBV12-4 and TRBJ2-3; D is possibly TRBD2 (6 bases). Trimming left V 4 bases short and J 6 bases short, with 14 bases between. This CDR3 has 14 residues. The CDR3 sequence: CASSSSLGRDTQYF. The CDR3 coding sequence is TGTGCCAGCAGTTCCTCATTAGGGAGGGATACGCAGTATTTT.

In DNA, the CDR3 is TGTGCCAGCGCTTCGGGATTTATTTGGGCTAGGAAGCAAGAGACCCAGTACTTC. Its translation: CASASGFIWARKQETQYF. The chain employs TRBV11-2 and TRBJ2-5, with a possible D match to TRBD2 (5 bases). The V and J ends lost 8 bases and 2 bases respectively, with 27 bases between them. Germline V gene sequence: CDR1 SGHAT, CDR2 FQNNGV. The CDR3 totals 18 residues. Based on the CDR3 plus reference TRBV11-2 and TRBJ2-5, the full variable domain is EAGVAQSPRYKIIEKRQSVAFWCNPISGHATLYWYQQILGQGPKLLIQFQNNGVVDDSQLPKDRFSAERLKGVDSTLKIQPAKLEDSAVYLCASASGFIWARKQETQYFGPGTRLLVL.

At least ten counts were recorded for this clonotype. The genes are TRBV13 and TRBJ2-7; D is perhaps TRBD2 (6 bases). The CDR3 consists of 15 residues. Per the germline V gene, CDR1 is PRHDT and CDR2 is FYEKMQ (reference sequence). The V gene lost 5 bases and the J gene lost 2 bases, with 16 bases spanning the gap. CDR3 sequence: CASSPEEGPPYEQYF. The DNA for the CDR3 is TGTGCCAGCAGCCCCGAGGAGGGGCCCCCCTACGAGCAGTACTTC.

The table lists this clonotype with many counts. The CDR3 DNA reads as TGTGCCATCAGTGAGTCCGGACCGCAGGGAGAACAGCCCCAGCATTTT. Amino acid sequence: CAISESGPQGEQPQHF. V usage is TRBV10-3 and J usage is TRBJ1-5; tentative D call: TRBD1 (5 bases). The CDR3 covers 16 residues. V lost 0 bases to trimming and J lost 7 bases, with 16 bases between them. In germline, CDR1 is ENHRY, CDR2 SYGVKD.

A few counts support this clonotype. The rearrangement joins TRBV6-5 to TRBJ2-7; TRBD1 is a possible D gene (6 bases). Germline assignment: CDR1 MNHEY and CDR2 SVGAGI. Trimming removed 2 bases at V and 5 bases at J, with 13 bases between. This CDR3 is 14 amino acids long. CDR3 in amino acids: CASSYRDTFHEQYF. The CDR3 DNA follows: TGTGCCAGCAGTTACCGGGACACCTTCCACGAGCAGTACTTC.

The chain couples TRBV10-3 to TRBJ2-3; 11 bases line up with TRBD2. CDR1 and CDR2 from the germline V gene are ENHRY and SYGVKD. With 5 bases clipped from V and 6 bases from J, the junction kept 10 bases outside the gene matches. CDR3 length equals 16 residues. The CDR3 nucleotides read TGTGCCATCAGTCTCTTTAGCGGGAGGGCCGAGGATACGCAGTATTTT. It codes for CAISLFSGRAEDTQYF.

V gene TRBV5-1 combines with J gene TRBJ2-2; D is unresolved. There are 16 residues in the CDR3. The V gene's germline CDR1 is SGHRS and CDR2 YFSETQ. V lost 4 bases, J lost 6 bases, and 19 bases lay in between. The CDR3 sequence: CASSPTPKGRAGELFF. In nucleotides, the CDR3 is TGCGCCAGCAGCCCCACCCCAAAGGGTCGGGCCGGGGAGCTGTTTTTT.

Only a few counts were recorded for this clonotype. The chain couples TRBV6-1 to TRBJ2-3; D tentatively reads TRBD1 or TRBD2 (6 bases each). V dropped 6 bases and J dropped 2 bases, with 12 bases sitting between them. CDR1 and CDR2 from the germline V gene are MNHNS and SASEGT. The CDR3 is 14 amino acids. The CDR3 DNA reads as TGTGCCAGCAGGGGAGGACAGTCCACAGATACGCAGTATTTT. Protein: CASRGGQSTDTQYF.